This TCR beta chain is from a study of cytomegalovirus exposure and HLA in healthy donors. The CDR3 is 14 residues long. The ends lost 6 bases at V and 8 bases at J; junction bases unmatched: 4. Germline loops: CDR1 LNHDA, CDR2 SQIVND (reference sequence). The PCR had 60 Vbeta and 13 Jbeta primers. The method was immunoSEQ multiplex PCR; TCRdb's version includes in-frame clones alone and lacks a portion of them. The sample includes 150,000 to 180,000 clones, 65% to 80% seen only once; the top ten take approximately 3%. This TCR derives from a man aged 18 to 29 in good health and CMV-seronegative. This chain links TRBV19 with TRBJ2-1; 13 bases fit TRBD2. Sample: PBMCs. The CDR3 DNA reads TGTGCCAGTAGGACGACTAGCGGGGGGCATGAGCAGTTCTTC. This sequence encodes CASRTTSGGHEQFF.